This note documents a single TCR beta chain sequence. Its antigen is undetermined. The data were taken from a study of graft-versus-host responses after intestinal transplantation. Overall study findings and caveats: In patients with graft-donor T cell macrochimerism, allograft graft-versus-host to host-versus-graft clonal ratios were high.

Sequenced by immunoSEQ multiplex PCR; TCRdb stores in-frame clones only, minus some. The data hold 85,000 to 100,000 clones, with more than 75% observed a single time. Sequencing was performed on PBMCs, taken 255 days after intestinal transplant. This sequence was found in a human patient who received an intestinal transplant, so some T cells may come from the graft donor.

CDR3 protein: CASSQDNNPGTGGDYGYTF. CDR3 nucleotides: TGCGCCAGCAGCCAAGATAATAACCCGGGAACAGGGGGTGACTATGGCTACACCTTC. The rearrangement links TRBV4-1 to TRBJ1-2; 8 bases align to TRBD1. Per germline, CDR1 MGHRA and CDR2 YSYEKL. This CDR3 is 19 amino acids long. V trimming: 0 bases; J trimming: 3 bases; junction bases outside the gene matches: 15.